The 22 T cell receptor beta chains below all came from one sample that was sequenced in a study of CD8+ T cells in alopecia areata. Treatment noted: oral pan-JAK inhibitor, 5-10 mg twice daily. It was cDNA, reverse transcribed from extracted RNA, that served as the sequencing template. Assay used: immunoSEQ multiplex PCR; TCRdb lists only in-frame clones, some missing. The table has nearly 95,000 clones, around 71% seen once. The source was CD8+ T cells sorted from blood, collected between weeks 43 and 45, from a patient treated with tofacitinib. The origin of the receptors is a human donor with alopecia areata.

This sequence joins TRBV7-3 and TRBJ1-2; no definite D call. The CDR3 spans 16 residues. V was clipped by 5 bases and J by 5 bases, with 21 bases between them. Germline loops: CDR1 SGHTA, CDR2 FQGTGA. The CDR3 spells CASSRGGHEEEYGYTF. CDR3 DNA: TGTGCCAGCAGCCGTGGTGGGCACGAGGAGGAGTATGGCTACACCTTC.

The chain uses TRBV30 and TRBJ1-1; D uncertain. This CDR3 comprises 13 residues. Germline CDR1 reads GTSNPN; CDR2 reads SVGIG (reference sequence). The germline V and J ends were trimmed by 3 bases and 1 base, with 9 bases remaining between them. CDR3 sequence (DNA): TGTGCCTGGAGAGTAGGGAGGAACACTGAAGCTTTCTTT. As protein: CAWRVGRNTEAFF.

This clone has a handful of counts. J is TRBJ1-1 and V is TRBV4-3; D is unclear. The ends were cut back, 5 bases at V and 5 bases at J, with 12 bases in the middle. CDR3 length equals 13 residues. The germline gives CDR1 LGHNA, CDR2 YSLEER. CDR3 nucleotides: TGCGCCAGCAGCGAGGGCCCTGGGACTGAAGCTTTCTTT. Translating gives CASSEGPGTEAFF.

The CDR3 nucleotides read TGTGCCAGCAGCTTACGTTCAGCGCGCGAGCAGTACTTC. Amino acids: CASSLRSAREQYF. The chain recombines TRBV11-2 with TRBJ2-7; D gene uncertain. Germline V lookup: CDR1 SGHAT, CDR2 FQNNGV. The CDR3 runs to 13 residues. The ends were cut back, 2 bases at V and 6 bases at J, with 11 bases in the middle. Based on the CDR3 plus reference TRBV11-2 and TRBJ2-7, the full variable domain is EAGVAQSPRYKIIEKRQSVAFWCNPISGHATLYWYQQILGQGPKLLIQFQNNGVVDDSQLPKDRFSAERLKGVDSTLKIQPAKLEDSAVYLCASSLRSAREQYFGPGTRLTVT.

This chain uses TRBV9 with TRBJ2-3; 11 bases align to TRBD1. The CDR3 is 17 amino acids. Trimming cost V 0 bases and J 2 bases; bases outside gene matches: 5. The V gene's germline CDR1 is SGDLS and CDR2 YYNGEE. CDR3 nucleotide sequence: TGTGCCAGCAGCGTAGAGGGGACAGGGGGGCCCACAGATACGCAGTATTTT. Translating gives CASSVEGTGGPTDTQYF.

The rearrangement joins TRBV4-3 to TRBJ2-7, with TRBD1 matching 7 bases. After removal of 3 bases from V and 1 base from J, the junction contained 6 bases not matched to a gene. The CDR3 has 15 residues. Looked up from germline, CDR1 is LGHNA and CDR2 is YSLEER. CDR3 nucleotides: TGCGCCAGCAGCCAGGGGGACAGCGATTCCTACGAGCAGTACTTC. Encoded protein: CASSQGDSDSYEQYF.

The rearrangement uses TRBV5-1 and TRBJ1-6; 7 nucleotides match TRBD1. CDR1 is SGHRS and CDR2 is YFSETQ in the germline V gene. The CDR3 extends over 14 amino acids. Trimming at V came to 4 bases and at J to 6 bases, leaving 4 bases not matched to a gene. CDR3 nucleotide sequence: TGCGCCAGCAGCCTCAGGGGGGCTAATTCACCCCTCCACTTT. It encodes CASSLRGANSPLHF.

This chain links TRBV27 with TRBJ2-7; possible D gene TRBD2, 6 bases. This CDR3 has 15 amino acids. V lost 5 bases and J lost 3, with 17 bases in between. Germline lookup yields CDR1 MNHEY and CDR2 SMNVEV (reference sequence). The CDR3 is CASSAGREKGYEQYF. CDR3 in DNA: TGTGCCAGCAGTGCAGGACGGGAGAAAGGCTACGAGCAGTACTTC.

The chain employs TRBV7-2 and TRBJ1-1; D not resolved. Trimming pared 3 bases from V and 4 bases from J, leaving 3 bases between. CDR1 is SGHTA and CDR2 is FQGNSA in the germline V gene. The CDR3 is made up of 11 amino acids. The CDR3 protein is CASSFGTEAFF. CDR3 DNA: TGTGCCAGCAGCTTCGGCACTGAAGCTTTCTTT.

The chain employs TRBV30 and TRBJ1-1; D ambiguous. The V and J ends lost 3 bases and 0 bases respectively, with 8 bases between them. The CDR3 extends over 13 amino acids. The germline V gene encodes CDR1 GTSNPN and CDR2 SVGIG (reference sequence). The CDR3 loop reads CAWRETVNTEAFF. In nucleotides, the CDR3 is TGTGCCTGGAGAGAAACAGTGAACACTGAAGCTTTCTTT. The variable domain in full, completed from reference TRBV30 and TRBJ1-1, reads SQTIHQWPATLVQPVGSPLSLECTVEGTSNPNLYWYRQAAGRGLQLLFYSVGIGQISSEVPQNLSASRPQDRQFILSSKKLLLSDSGFYLCAWRETVNTEAFFGQGTRLTVV.

The chain employs TRBV30 and TRBJ1-1, with D possibly matching TRBD1 (5 bases). This CDR3 is 14 amino acids long. Between the trimmed V and J ends, which lost 3 bases and 5 bases, there was a span of 16 bases. From germline, CDR1 is GTSNPN and CDR2 SVGIG (reference sequence). The CDR3: CAWSGTLRGTEAFF. CDR3 DNA sequence: TGTGCCTGGAGCGGGACCCTCAGAGGGACTGAAGCTTTCTTT.

The chain has TRBV7-6 and TRBJ2-1; TRBD2 is a possible D gene (6 bases). CDR1 is SGHVS and CDR2 is FNYEAQ in the germline V gene. The CDR3 contains 14 residues. Trimming shortened V by 5 bases and J by 1 base, and 9 bases separated the two germline ends. The CDR3 DNA follows: TGTGCCAGCAGCGCAAGCGGGTCCTACAATGAGCAGTTCTTC. Amino acids: CASSASGSYNEQFF.

The rearrangement uses TRBV15 and TRBJ1-6; D not certain. Looked up from germline, CDR1 is LNHNV and CDR2 is YYDKDF (reference sequence). V was cut by 9 bases and J by 0 bases, with 6 bases left in between. The length of the CDR3 is 13 residues. CDR3 sequence (DNA): TGTGCCACGTCCAGCTCCTATAATTCACCCCTCCACTTT. Translated: CATSSSYNSPLHF.

The chain uses TRBV7-9 and TRBJ2-1; D possibly corresponds to TRBD2 (5 bases). The CDR3 has 15 residues. V gave up 2 bases and J gave up 6 bases, with 14 bases separating them. The germline CDR1 and CDR2 sequences are SEHNR and FQNEAQ (reference sequence). In DNA, the CDR3 is TGTGCCAGCAGCTTACTCAAACTAGAGGGCAATGAGCAGTTCTTC. The encoded protein is CASSLLKLEGNEQFF.

This clone was seen more than once but under ten times. J is TRBJ2-3 and V is TRBV7-3; D call uncertain. Looked up from germline, CDR1 is SGHTA and CDR2 is FQGTGA. V dropped 5 bases and J dropped 6 bases, with 21 bases sitting between them. This CDR3 region has 16 residues. For the CDR3, the DNA is TGTGCCAGCAGCCCCGTTCGGCTGGACCTGGGGGATACGCAGTATTTT. It specifies CASSPVRLDLGDTQYF. The full variable domain, its missing parts supplied by reference TRBV7-3 and TRBJ2-3, is GAGVSQTPSNKVTEKGKYVELRCDPISGHTALYWYRQSLGQGPEFLIYFQGTGAADDSGLPNDRFFAVRPEGSVSTLKIQRTERGDSAVYLCASSPVRLDLGDTQYFGPGTRLTVL.

The genes are TRBV4-3 and TRBJ1-1; 8 bases map to TRBD1. V lost 5 bases to trimming and J lost 2 bases; unmatched junction nucleotides: 4. The CDR3 is 14 residues long. CDR1 and CDR2 (germline): LGHNA, YSLEER. Here the CDR3 DNA reads TGCGCCAGCAGCTATGGACAGGGAAACACTGAAGCTTTCTTT. It yields the protein CASSYGQGNTEAFF.

This chain connects TRBV7-9 to TRBJ1-2; TRBD1 aligns across 11 bases. This CDR3 spans 14 amino acids. Germline V gene lookup returns CDR1 SEHNR and CDR2 FQNEAQ (reference sequence). V was clipped by 4 bases and J by 7 bases; unmatched bases: 5. The CDR3 DNA follows: TGTGCCAGCAGCTCTGGACAGGGGGCGGGTGGCTACACCTTC. Translating it yields CASSSGQGAGGYTF.

This clone was found a few times. The chain employs TRBV19 and TRBJ2-7; no firm D call. Germline-derived CDR1 and CDR2 are LNHDA and SQIVND (reference sequence). With 3 bases removed from V and 3 bases from J, the gap between germline ends came to 9 bases. The CDR3 contains 13 residues. The CDR3 DNA reads TGTGCCAGTAGTATTGAGAGAAACTACGAGCAGTACTTC. Encoded protein: CASSIERNYEQYF.

The rearrangement links TRBV7-2 to TRBJ2-1; D may correspond to TRBD1 or TRBD2 (5 bases each). The length of the CDR3 is 17 residues. CDR1 and CDR2 (germline): SGHTA, FQGNSA. The V end was cut by 5 bases, the J end by 7 bases, with 24 bases between. The CDR3 DNA reads as TGTGCCAGCAGCCACCAAAACCGGGACCCGCGCAGAAATGAGCAGTTCTTC. Its translation: CASSHQNRDPRRNEQFF.

The chain recombines TRBV30 with TRBJ2-3; D is possibly TRBD1 (5 bases). The V end was cut by 4 bases, the J end by 6 bases, with 17 bases between. The CDR3 consists of 14 residues. Per the germline V gene, CDR1 is GTSNPN and CDR2 is SVGIG (reference sequence). This chain's CDR3 is CAWNPGARGDTQYF. CDR3 nucleotide sequence: TGTGCCTGGAATCCTGGGGCCCGAGGCGATACGCAGTATTTT.

V gene TRBV30 combines with J gene TRBJ2-2, with D tentatively TRBD1 or TRBD2 (6 bases each). Germline CDR1 and CDR2: GTSNPN and SVGIG (reference sequence). V was shortened by 0 bases and J by 6 bases, with 14 bases between the two germline ends. The CDR3 contains 15 residues. For the CDR3, the DNA is TGTGCCTGGAGTGTACAGTTAGGGGGGCCCGGGGAGCTGTTTTTT. This codes for CAWSVQLGGPGELFF. The whole variable domain, filled in from reference TRBV30 and TRBJ2-2, reads SQTIHQWPATLVQPVGSPLSLECTVEGTSNPNLYWYRQAAGRGLQLLFYSVGIGQISSEVPQNLSASRPQDRQFILSSKKLLLSDSGFYLCAWSVQLGGPGELFFGEGSRLTVL.

This chain uses TRBV30 with TRBJ1-1; no clear D. The CDR3 is made up of 13 amino acids. The V end lost 2 bases, the J end lost 7 bases, and 14 bases lay between the germline ends. Germline V gene data show CDR1 as GTSNPN and CDR2 as SVGIG (reference sequence). CDR3: CAWSLTGADEAFF. The CDR3 nucleotides read TGTGCCTGGAGTCTTACGGGCGCCGATGAAGCTTTCTTT.